Listed below are T cell receptor beta chains from one sample, sequenced in a study of T cell responses to AZD1222 COVID-19 vaccine. This table comes from immunoSEQ multiplex PCR, and its TCRdb copy is limited to in-frame clones, with some not included. The sample gives 130,000 to 150,000 clones, just over 90% of which show up once; approximately 2.1% is in the top ten. Sample: peripheral blood, taken on day 0 of AZD1222 vaccination. These receptors all stem from an adult in good health. Each CDR3 is given with its conserved first and last residue. The order of the fields is clone size, V gene, D gene, J gene, CDR3 DNA, CDR3 protein. D genes are given only for firm matches. Some rows have no size entry. The others give once, few or many, or a class for an expanded clone.

size: NA; V: TRBV5-4; D: NA; J: TRBJ2-1; DNA: TGTGCCAGCAGCTTGGTGGGGATTGGGTCCTACAATGAGCAGTTCTTC; CDR3: CASSLVGIGSYNEQFF
size: NA; V: TRBV28; D: NA; J: TRBJ2-4; DNA: TGTGCCAGCAGTCCATTGAGCGAGGGGGGGGACTACGGCATTCAGTACTTC; CDR3: CASSPLSEGGDYGIQYF
size: NA; V: TRBV29-1; D: TRBD2; J: TRBJ2-3; DNA: TGCAGCGTCGTGGGGGGGGGATCAGATACGCAGTATTTT; CDR3: CSVVGGGSDTQYF
size: NA; V: TRBV11-3; D: TRBD1; J: TRBJ1-1; DNA: TGTGCCAGCAGCTTTGGACAGGGAGGAGCTTTCTTT; CDR3: CASSFGQGGAFF
size: NA; V: TRBV7-8; D: NA; J: TRBJ2-3; DNA: TGTGCCAGCAGCTTAGCGCGCACAGATACGCAGTATTTT; CDR3: CASSLARTDTQYF
size: NA; V: TRBV29-1; D: TRBD1; J: TRBJ2-1; DNA: TGCAGCGTCTCGACAGGGGGCGATTACAATGAGCAGTTCTTC; CDR3: CSVSTGGDYNEQFF
size: NA; V: TRBV29-1; D: TRBD2; J: TRBJ2-2; DNA: TGCAGCGTTATCGATAGCGGGGGGGCTTTCGGGGAGCTGTTTTTT; CDR3: CSVIDSGGAFGELFF
size: NA; V: TRBV2; D: NA; J: TRBJ2-3; DNA: TGTGCCAGCAGTGAAACAGCAGATACGCAGTATTTT; CDR3: CASSETADTQYF
size: NA; V: TRBV18; D: NA; J: TRBJ1-2; DNA: TGTGCCAGCTCACCACGCGAAGGCTACACCTTC; CDR3: CASSPREGYTF
size: NA; V: TRBV5-1; D: NA; J: TRBJ1-4; DNA: TGCGCCAGCAGCTTGGCGACAGGAGGGGGAAATGAAAAACTGTTTTTT; CDR3: CASSLATGGGNEKLFF
size: NA; V: TRBV6-2/TRBV6-3; D: NA; J: TRBJ1-2; DNA: TGTGCCAGCAGCTCCGACAGCTATGGCTACACCTTC; CDR3: CASSSDSYGYTF
size: NA; V: TRBV4-1; D: NA; J: TRBJ1-2; DNA: TGCGCCAGCAGCCTGACCGACTCCTACGACAGGAGTAACTATGGCTACACCTTC; CDR3: CASSLTDSYDRSNYGYTF
size: NA; V: TRBV11-2; D: NA; J: TRBJ1-6; DNA: TGTGCCAGCAGCTTAGTCCTAACCAGGGGTTATAATTCACCCCTCCACTTT; CDR3: CASSLVLTRGYNSPLHF
size: NA; V: TRBV2; D: NA; J: TRBJ2-7; DNA: TGTGCCAGCAGTGAATCCGGGACTTACTACGAGCAGTACTTC; CDR3: CASSESGTYYEQYF
size: NA; V: TRBV5-8; D: NA; J: TRBJ1-3; DNA: TGTGCCAGCAGCTTGTTGGGTTTCGGAAACACCATATATTTT; CDR3: CASSLLGFGNTIYF
size: NA; V: TRBV5-1; D: TRBD1; J: TRBJ2-5; DNA: TGCGCCAGCAGCCCGGGGACAGGTGGTCAAGAGACCCAGTACTTC; CDR3: CASSPGTGGQETQYF
size: NA; V: TRBV18; D: TRBD1; J: TRBJ1-1; DNA: TGTGCCAGCTCCGGGGACAGTTTGTACACTGAAGCTTTCTTT; CDR3: CASSGDSLYTEAFF
size: NA; V: TRBV15; D: NA; J: TRBJ1-5; DNA: TGTGCCACCAAACCTTGGCAGTTTTATAGCAATCAGCCCCAGCATTTT; CDR3: CATKPWQFYSNQPQHF
size: NA; V: TRBV27; D: NA; J: TRBJ2-7; DNA: TGTGCCAGCCGAGTTCGGCTCCGTACAGGCGGCTCCTACGAGCAGTACTTC; CDR3: CASRVRLRTGGSYEQYF
size: NA; V: TRBV5-4; D: TRBD2; J: TRBJ2-1; DNA: TGTGCCAGCAGCCCGGAAGCGGGGGGGGTCTACAATGAGCAGTTCTTC; CDR3: CASSPEAGGVYNEQFF
size: NA; V: TRBV11-2; D: TRBD1; J: TRBJ1-2; DNA: TGTGCCAGCAGCCCGGGACAGGGGGCAATCTTTGGCTACACCTTC; CDR3: CASSPGQGAIFGYTF
size: NA; V: TRBV19; D: TRBD1; J: TRBJ2-7; DNA: TGTGCCAGTAGTATTCTTTCGGGACAGGGAAACGAGCAGTACTTC; CDR3: CASSILSGQGNEQYF
size: NA; V: TRBV18; D: NA; J: TRBJ2-7; DNA: TGTGCCAGCTCAGAAGACATTATTACCTACGAGCAGTACTTC; CDR3: CASSEDIITYEQYF
size: NA; V: TRBV11-1; D: NA; J: TRBJ2-3; DNA: TGTGCCAGCACCCTAGCCCTAGGGGCAGATACGCAGTATTTT; CDR3: CASTLALGADTQYF
size: NA; V: TRBV7-9; D: TRBD2; J: TRBJ2-7; DNA: TGTGCCAGCAACGTACTAGCGGGGAGCTACGAGCAGTACTTC; CDR3: CASNVLAGSYEQYF
size: NA; V: TRBV19; D: NA; J: TRBJ1-3; DNA: TGTGCCAGTAGTATCGACATCGGAAACACCATATATTTT; CDR3: CASSIDIGNTIYF
size: NA; V: TRBV24-1; D: NA; J: TRBJ1-3; DNA: TGTGCCACCAGTGCCCGGGGGGGATCGGGAAACACCATATATTTT; CDR3: CATSARGGSGNTIYF
size: NA; V: TRBV29-1; D: NA; J: TRBJ1-1; DNA: TGCAGCGTTGAATCGGTAGGAGCTTTCTTT; CDR3: CSVESVGAFF
size: NA; V: TRBV27; D: TRBD2; J: TRBJ2-5; DNA: TGTGCCAGCAGGCGAAGCGGGGGGCCTCAAGAGACCCAGTACTTC; CDR3: CASRRSGGPQETQYF
size: NA; V: TRBV5-1; D: TRBD2; J: TRBJ2-1; DNA: TGCGCCAGCAGCGCTACTAGCGGGGACAATGAGCAGTTCTTC; CDR3: CASSATSGDNEQFF
size: few; V: TRBV6-5; D: NA; J: TRBJ1-5; DNA: TGTGCCAGCAGTTATGCAGGGGTAGGCAATCAGCCCCAGCATTTT; CDR3: CASSYAGVGNQPQHF
size: NA; V: TRBV23-1; D: NA; J: TRBJ1-2; DNA: TGCGCCAGCAGTCAATCGACCCATGGCTACACCTTC; CDR3: CASSQSTHGYTF
size: NA; V: TRBV6-6; D: NA; J: TRBJ1-1; DNA: TGTGCCAGCAGTTACGGGGCCCCAGGGGTCACTGAAGCTTTCTTT; CDR3: CASSYGAPGVTEAFF
size: NA; V: TRBV19; D: TRBD2; J: TRBJ2-1; DNA: TGTGCCAGTAGTCTGGGCGGGGGAGTCTACAATGAGCAGTTCTTC; CDR3: CASSLGGGVYNEQFF
size: NA; V: TRBV28; D: NA; J: TRBJ2-7; DNA: TGTGCCAGCAGTGTAGAGGGACTGACCTACGAGCAGTACTTC; CDR3: CASSVEGLTYEQYF
size: NA; V: TRBV18; D: TRBD1; J: TRBJ2-5; DNA: TGTGCCAGCTCACCTTTCCGGGACAGCCAAGAGACCCAGTACTTC; CDR3: CASSPFRDSQETQYF
size: NA; V: TRBV19; D: NA; J: TRBJ2-7; DNA: TGTGCCAGTAGTATTAGGCGGGGGCCCTCCTACGAGCAGTACTTC; CDR3: CASSIRRGPSYEQYF
size: NA; V: TRBV7-9; D: NA; J: TRBJ1-3; DNA: TGTGCCAGCAGCTTAGCAGGGGGATCTGGAAACACCATATATTTT; CDR3: CASSLAGGSGNTIYF
size: NA; V: TRBV27; D: NA; J: TRBJ2-3; DNA: TGTGCCAGCAGTTCCCCCCTAGGGGGTCCTGATACGCAGTATTTT; CDR3: CASSSPLGGPDTQYF
size: NA; V: TRBV2; D: TRBD2; J: TRBJ2-5; DNA: TGTGCCAGCAGCCCACGGACTAGCGGGGGCGACCGGAGGTACTTC; CDR3: CASSPRTSGGDRRYF
size: NA; V: TRBV6-6; D: NA; J: TRBJ2-4; DNA: TGTGCCAGCAGTTACGCCCTACATGCGCCCAAAAACATTCAGTACTTC; CDR3: CASSYALHAPKNIQYF
size: NA; V: TRBV10-3; D: TRBD1; J: TRBJ2-7; DNA: TGTGCCATCAGCCGACAGGGGGCCTACGAGCAGTACTTC; CDR3: CAISRQGAYEQYF
size: NA; V: TRBV11-2; D: TRBD1; J: TRBJ2-5; DNA: TGTGCCAGCAGCTCCCGGACAGGGCTGGAGACCCAGTACTTC; CDR3: CASSSRTGLETQYF
size: NA; V: TRBV25-1; D: NA; J: TRBJ1-6; DNA: TGTGCCAGCGGCCCCTTGAGTTGGACTAGCTCCTATAATTCACCCCTCCACTTT; CDR3: CASGPLSWTSSYNSPLHF